Sequencing of this T cell receptor (beta chain) was carried out in a study of blood T cell repertoires in COVID-19. Turning to the study itself: The analysed material was cDNA or gDNA that came from T cells, B-cell-depleted T cells, or PBMCs.

CDR3 length: 14 residues. The ends were cut back, 2 bases at V and 4 bases at J, with 9 bases in the middle. Germline assignment: CDR1 KGHSH and CDR2 LQKENI. Authors' methods: Estimated nucleated cell counts came from reference gene primer amplification. Using immunoSEQ multiplex PCR, the repertoire was profiled, and TCRdb retains in-frame clones only, with some absent. From that table come the V and J calls and clone size; the DNA was used to work out D and trimming. The sample has around 100,000 clones; 70% to 85% are singletons. The source material was peripheral blood. The source of this sequence is a man aged 55 to 69 with active or convalescent COVID-19. This chain connects TRBV18 to TRBJ1-5; weak D call: TRBD1 (5 bases). CDR3 sequence: CASSPGARNQPQHF. The CDR3 region has the DNA TGTGCCAGCTCACCAGGGGCGCGGAATCAGCCCCAGCATTTT.